This T cell receptor (beta chain) was obtained from a study of beta chain features in type 1 diabetes. For the study at large: On cell yields, gender and age, patients and healthy donors were similar.

This clone was found a few times. Its specificity is unknown. Study conclusions and caveats: For cells with high TCR expression, cDNA sequencing could yield over-representation.

The CDR3 has 15 amino acids. The V gene's germline CDR1 is SEHNR and CDR2 FQNEAQ (reference sequence). V shed 5 bases and J 10 bases; nucleotides not matched to a gene: 12. CD45RO/CCR7/CD25/CD127/CD95/CD27 separated CD4+ naive, central memory, regulatory and stem cell-like memory cells by sorting. Expressed TCRB transcripts got sequenced, as all isolated RNA was reverse transcribed. Roughly 3.6 million reads per sample on average were obtained from naive, central memory and regulatory T cell samples. Data came from immunoSEQ multiplex PCR; TCRdb stores just in-frame clones and leaves some out. This sample yields about 250,000 clones, of which 14% are seen a single time; roughly 0.028% belongs to the top ten.

Sequences were obtained from naive CD4+ T cells from blood. The chain is built from TRBV7-9 and TRBJ1-2, with 11 bases matching TRBD1. This TCR was recovered from a woman in her forties in good health. The chain's CDR3 is CASSRLPGQGGNYTF. CDR3 DNA: TGTGCCAGCAGCCGATTGCCGGGACAGGGGGGAAACTACACCTTC.